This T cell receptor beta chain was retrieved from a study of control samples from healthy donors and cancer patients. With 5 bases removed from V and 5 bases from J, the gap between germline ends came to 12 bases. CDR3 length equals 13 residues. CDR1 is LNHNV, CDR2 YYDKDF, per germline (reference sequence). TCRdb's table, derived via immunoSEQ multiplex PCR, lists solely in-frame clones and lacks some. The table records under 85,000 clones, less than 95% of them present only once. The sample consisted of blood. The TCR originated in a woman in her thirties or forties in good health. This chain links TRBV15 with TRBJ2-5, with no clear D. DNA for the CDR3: TGTGCCACCAGCCGAACAGCGTCGGAGACCCAGTACTTC. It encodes CATSRTASETQYF.